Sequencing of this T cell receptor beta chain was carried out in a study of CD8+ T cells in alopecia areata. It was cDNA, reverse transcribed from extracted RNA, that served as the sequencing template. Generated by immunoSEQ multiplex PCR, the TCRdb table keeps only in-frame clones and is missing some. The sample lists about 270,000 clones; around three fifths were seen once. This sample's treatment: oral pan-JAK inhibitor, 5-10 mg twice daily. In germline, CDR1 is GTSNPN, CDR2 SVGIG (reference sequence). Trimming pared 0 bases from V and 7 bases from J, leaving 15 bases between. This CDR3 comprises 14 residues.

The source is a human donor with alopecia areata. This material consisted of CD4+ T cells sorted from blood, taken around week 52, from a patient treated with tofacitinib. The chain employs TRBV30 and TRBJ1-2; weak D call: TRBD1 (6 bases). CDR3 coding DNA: TGTGCCTGGAGTGTCTTAGGACAGCTGAGTGGCTACACCTTC. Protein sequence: CAWSVLGQLSGYTF.